This T cell receptor (beta chain) was recovered during a study of T-cell reconstitution after alpha-beta-depleted transplantation in children (TCRdb year 2016). About the investigation overall: T-cell immune reconstitution after TCRalphabeta/CD19-depleted allogeneic hematopoietic cell transplantation in children was quantitatively tracked in the study by means of TCR repertoire profiling.

Libraries were prepared through PCR. The sample was run on an Illumina HiSeq 2500. TCR libraries were prepared with molecular barcoding, using unique molecular identifiers to normalize TCRbeta repertoire quantification. TCRdb reworked the public reads: Q25 trimming with fastp, MiXCR clone assembly, productive beta chains retained. Rows merge per CDR3 protein into single entries with the most common DNA and genes. The sample yields around 480,000 distinct CDR3 sequences; approximately 32% were counted once. Together, the top ten hold 2% to 2.5% of the sample. This clonotype was detected only a few times. Its antigen remains undetermined. Base qualities are missing; no much larger clone stands one base away. The junction carries 15 bases between V and J, which are trimmed by 7 bases and 0 bases respectively. Based on the germline V gene, the CDR1 and CDR2 sequences are SQVTM and ANQGSEA. The CDR3 contains 14 residues, cysteine and phenylalanine counted. Only the CDR3 region is kept as DNA, spanning 42 bases read in frame from base 1.

Sequencing was performed on PBMCs from the stem cell graft donor, taken from the stem cell graft. This TCR was sampled from a human donor who donated a stem cell graft to a child with aplastic anemia. The sequence links TRBV29-1 to TRBJ1-1, and possibly TRBD1, on 5 matching bases. The CDR3 is CSGEGPPMNTEAFF. The DNA sequence follows: TGCAGCGGAGAGGGGCCTCCGATGAACACTGAAGCTTTCTTT.